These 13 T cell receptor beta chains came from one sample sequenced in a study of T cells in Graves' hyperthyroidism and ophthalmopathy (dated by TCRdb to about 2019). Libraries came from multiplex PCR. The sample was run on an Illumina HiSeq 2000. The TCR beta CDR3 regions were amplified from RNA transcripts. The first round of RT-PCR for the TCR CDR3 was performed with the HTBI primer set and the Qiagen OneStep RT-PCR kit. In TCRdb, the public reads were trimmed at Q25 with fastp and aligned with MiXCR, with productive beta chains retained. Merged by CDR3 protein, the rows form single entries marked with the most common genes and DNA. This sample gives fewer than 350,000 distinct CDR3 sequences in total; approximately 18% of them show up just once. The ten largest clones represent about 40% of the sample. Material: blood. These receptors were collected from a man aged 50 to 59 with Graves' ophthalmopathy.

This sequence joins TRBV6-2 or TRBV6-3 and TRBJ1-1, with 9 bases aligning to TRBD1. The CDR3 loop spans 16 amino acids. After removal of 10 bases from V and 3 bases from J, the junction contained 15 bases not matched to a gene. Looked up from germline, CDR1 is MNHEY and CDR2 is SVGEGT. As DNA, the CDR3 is TGTGCCATCAATCGCGTTACAGGGGGCTCGGACACTGAAGCTTTCTTT. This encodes CAINRVTGGSDTEAFF.

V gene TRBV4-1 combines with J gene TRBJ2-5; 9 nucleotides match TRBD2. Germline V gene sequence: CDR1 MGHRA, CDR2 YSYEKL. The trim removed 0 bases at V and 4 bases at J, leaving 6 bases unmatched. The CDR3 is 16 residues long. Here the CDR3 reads CASSQDRLAGSETQYF. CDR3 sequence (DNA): TGCGCCAGCAGCCAAGATCGGCTAGCGGGATCAGAGACCCAGTACTTC.

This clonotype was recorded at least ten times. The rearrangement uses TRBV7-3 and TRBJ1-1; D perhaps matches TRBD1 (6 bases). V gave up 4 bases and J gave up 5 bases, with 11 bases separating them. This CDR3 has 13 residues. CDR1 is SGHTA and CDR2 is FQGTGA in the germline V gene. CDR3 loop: CASSSRGGTEAFF. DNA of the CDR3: TGTGCCAGCAGCTCCAGGGGAGGAACTGAAGCTTTCTTT.

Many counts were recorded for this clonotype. The DNA for the CDR3 is TGTGCCAGCAGCTTAGGGACTAGCGGTTCCAATGAGCAGTTCTTC. Translating gives CASSLGTSGSNEQFF. The V gene is TRBV6-1, the J gene TRBJ2-1, with 11 nucleotides matching TRBD2. Germline lookup yields CDR1 MNHNS and CDR2 SASEGT. The CDR3 has 15 amino acids. J lost 6 bases, V lost 6 bases, and 7 bases had no gene match.

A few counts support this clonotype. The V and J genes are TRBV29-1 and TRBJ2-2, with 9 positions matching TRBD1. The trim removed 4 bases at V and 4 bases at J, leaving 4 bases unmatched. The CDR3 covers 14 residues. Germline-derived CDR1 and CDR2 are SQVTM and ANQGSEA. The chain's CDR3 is CSVGQGVSTGELFF. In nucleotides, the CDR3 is TGCAGCGTTGGACAGGGGGTTAGCACCGGGGAGCTGTTTTTT.

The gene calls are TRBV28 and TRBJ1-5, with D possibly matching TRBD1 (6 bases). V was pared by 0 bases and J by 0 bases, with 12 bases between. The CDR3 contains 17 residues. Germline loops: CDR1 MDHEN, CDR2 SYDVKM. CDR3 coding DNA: TGTGCCAGCAGTTTATGGGGAGGGGGATATAGCAATCAGCCCCAGCATTTT. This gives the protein CASSLWGGGYSNQPQHF.

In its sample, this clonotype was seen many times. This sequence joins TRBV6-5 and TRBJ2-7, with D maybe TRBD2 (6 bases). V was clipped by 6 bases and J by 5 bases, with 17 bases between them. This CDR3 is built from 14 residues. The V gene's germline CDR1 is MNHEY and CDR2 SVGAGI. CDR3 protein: CASRLGGFVDEQYF. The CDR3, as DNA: TGTGCCAGCAGATTAGGAGGGTTCGTCGACGAGCAGTACTTC.

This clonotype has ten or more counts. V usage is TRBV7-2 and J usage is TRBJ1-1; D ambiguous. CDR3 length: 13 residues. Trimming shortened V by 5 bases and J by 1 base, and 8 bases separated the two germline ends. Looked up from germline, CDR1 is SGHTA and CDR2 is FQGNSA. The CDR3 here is CASSRQRNTEAFF. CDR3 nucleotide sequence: TGTGCCAGCAGCCGTCAGAGGAACACTGAAGCTTTCTTT. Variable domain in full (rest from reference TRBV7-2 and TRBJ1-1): GAGVSQSPSNKVTEKGKDVELRCDPISGHTALYWYRQSLGQGLEFLIYFQGNSAPDKSGLPSDRFSAERTGGSVSTLTIQRTQQEDSAVYLCASSRQRNTEAFFGQGTRLTVV.

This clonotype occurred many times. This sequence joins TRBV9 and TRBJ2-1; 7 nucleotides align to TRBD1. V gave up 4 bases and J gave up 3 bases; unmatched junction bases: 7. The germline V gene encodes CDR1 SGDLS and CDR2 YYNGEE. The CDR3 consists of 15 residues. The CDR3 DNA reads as TGTGCCAGCAGCTTAGGACAGGTGGACTACAATGAGCAGTTCTTC. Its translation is CASSLGQVDYNEQFF.

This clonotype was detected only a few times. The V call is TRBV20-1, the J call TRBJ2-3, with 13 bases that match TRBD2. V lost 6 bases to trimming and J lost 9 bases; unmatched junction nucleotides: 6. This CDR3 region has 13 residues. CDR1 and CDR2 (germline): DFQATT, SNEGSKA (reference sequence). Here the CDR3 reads CSARLAGGSTQYF. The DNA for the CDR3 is TGCAGTGCCCGACTAGCGGGAGGAAGCACGCAGTATTTT.

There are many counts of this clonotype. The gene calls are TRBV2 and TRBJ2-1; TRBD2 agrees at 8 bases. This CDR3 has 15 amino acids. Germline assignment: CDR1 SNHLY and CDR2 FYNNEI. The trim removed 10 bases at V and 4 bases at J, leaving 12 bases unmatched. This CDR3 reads CATKDRAGDYNEQFF. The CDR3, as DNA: TGTGCCACCAAAGACCGAGCGGGAGATTACAATGAGCAGTTCTTC.

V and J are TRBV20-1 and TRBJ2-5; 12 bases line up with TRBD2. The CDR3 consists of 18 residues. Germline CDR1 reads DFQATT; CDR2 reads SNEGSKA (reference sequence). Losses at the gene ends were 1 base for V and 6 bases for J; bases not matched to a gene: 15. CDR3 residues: CSARAMGLAGGIRKTQYF. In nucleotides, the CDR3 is TGCAGTGCTAGAGCTATGGGGCTAGCGGGAGGGATTAGAAAGACCCAGTACTTC.

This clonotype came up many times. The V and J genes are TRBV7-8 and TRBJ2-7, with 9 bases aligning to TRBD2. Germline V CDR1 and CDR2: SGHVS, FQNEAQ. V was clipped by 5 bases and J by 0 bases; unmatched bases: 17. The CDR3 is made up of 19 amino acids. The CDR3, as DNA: TGTGCCAGCAGCCCCGTTCCCGACGGTGGACTAGCGCGCTCCTACGAGCAGTACTTC. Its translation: CASSPVPDGGLARSYEQYF.